This passage covers 9 T cell receptor beta chains from one sample sequenced in a study of CD8 T cells in ankylosing spondylitis. In TCRdb, the 5' RACE reads were re-called with MiXCR into one record per CDR3 protein. Here the sample spans about 240,000 distinct CDR3 sequences, about 24% being singletons. Specimen: blood, either unsorted or a sorted T cell fraction (not recorded which). All receptors derive from a male donor with ankylosing spondylitis or in good health (not recorded which).

This clonotype was recorded once. This chain joins TRBV2 and TRBJ2-1; weak D call: TRBD1 (5 bases). Trimming shortened V by 4 bases and J by 0 bases, and 10 bases separated the two germline ends. This CDR3 contains 15 residues. Germline assignment: CDR1 SNHLY and CDR2 FYNNEI. The CDR3 here is CASSAETASYNEQFF. CDR3 nucleotides: TGTGCCAGCAGTGCGGAGACAGCCTCCTACAATGAGCAGTTCTTC.

CDR3 in DNA: TGTGCCAGCAGCCCCAGGGGGGGCGAGGATTCCCAGTACTTC. Its protein is CASSPRGGEDSQYF. The rearrangement joins TRBV7-9 to TRBJ2-5, with D possibly called TRBD1 or TRBD2 (7 bases each). Germline V gene data show CDR1 as SEHNR and CDR2 as FQNEAQ (reference sequence). The CDR3 has 14 residues. V lost 5 bases to trimming and J lost 9 bases, with 19 bases between them.

The CDR3 region is CAIGPGLGDNQPQHF. As DNA, the CDR3 is TGTGCCATCGGCCCCGGGCTCGGCGACAATCAGCCCCAGCATTTT. The chain combines TRBV4-2 with TRBJ1-5; D unclear. Per the germline V gene, CDR1 is LGHNA and CDR2 is YNFKEQ. With 10 bases removed from V and 3 bases from J, the gap between germline ends came to 19 bases. The CDR3 covers 15 residues.

This clonotype has only a few counts. This sequence joins TRBV20-1 and TRBJ2-1; possibly TRBD1 or TRBD2 for D (6 bases each). CDR3 length: 14 amino acids. Trimming shortened V by 5 bases and J by 2 bases, and 13 bases separated the two germline ends. CDR1 DFQATT and CDR2 SNEGSKA come from the germline V gene (reference sequence). CDR3 sequence reads: CSAGYGGPYNEQFF. CDR3 sequence (DNA): TGCAGTGCTGGATATGGGGGGCCCTACAATGAGCAGTTCTTC.

The chain combines TRBV12-3 or TRBV12-4 with TRBJ1-2; D is perhaps TRBD1 (5 bases). The CDR3 consists of 14 residues. The V end lost 6 bases, the J end lost 3 bases, and 14 bases lay between the germline ends. CDR3: CASRDEGRDYGYTF. As DNA, the CDR3 is TGTGCCAGCAGAGACGAGGGGCGCGACTATGGCTACACCTTC.

The chain employs TRBV5-6 and TRBJ2-1, with TRBD1 matching 9 bases. The ends lost 0 bases at V and 9 bases at J; junction bases unmatched: 4. The germline V gene has CDR1 SGHDT and CDR2 YYEEEE. CDR3 length: 14 residues. CDR3 nucleotides: TGTGCCAGCAGCTTGGACAGGGGGCGGGGTGAGCAGTTCTTC. It codes for CASSLDRGRGEQFF.

The rearrangement joins TRBV27 to TRBJ2-1, with D uncertain. CDR3 length: 12 residues. Germline loops: CDR1 MNHEY, CDR2 SMNVEV (reference sequence). V lost 5 bases and J lost 9, with 11 bases in between. The CDR3 nucleotides are TGTGCCAGCAGTCATTCCAACGGTGAGCAGTTCTTC. Translating it yields CASSHSNGEQFF.

This clonotype has ten or more counts. The chain couples TRBV20-1 to TRBJ2-3, with 10 bases fitting TRBD1. The V segment lost 5 bases and the J segment 5 bases; nucleotides outside the gene matches: 4. Germline V CDR1 and CDR2: DFQATT, SNEGSKA (reference sequence). CDR3 size: 13 residues. Here the CDR3 DNA reads TGCAGTGCTCGACAGGGGGCTAGAGATACGCAGTATTTT. Residues: CSARQGARDTQYF.

Ten or more counts support this clonotype. The chain combines TRBV6-1 with TRBJ2-7; 11 nucleotides match TRBD2. The trim removed 8 bases at V and 1 base at J, leaving 4 bases unmatched. Germline CDR1 is MNHNS and CDR2 is SASEGT. CDR3 length: 14 amino acids. The CDR3 DNA sequence: TGTGCCAGCCAAACTAGCGGGGGTTCCTACGAGCAGTACTTC. It specifies CASQTSGGSYEQYF.